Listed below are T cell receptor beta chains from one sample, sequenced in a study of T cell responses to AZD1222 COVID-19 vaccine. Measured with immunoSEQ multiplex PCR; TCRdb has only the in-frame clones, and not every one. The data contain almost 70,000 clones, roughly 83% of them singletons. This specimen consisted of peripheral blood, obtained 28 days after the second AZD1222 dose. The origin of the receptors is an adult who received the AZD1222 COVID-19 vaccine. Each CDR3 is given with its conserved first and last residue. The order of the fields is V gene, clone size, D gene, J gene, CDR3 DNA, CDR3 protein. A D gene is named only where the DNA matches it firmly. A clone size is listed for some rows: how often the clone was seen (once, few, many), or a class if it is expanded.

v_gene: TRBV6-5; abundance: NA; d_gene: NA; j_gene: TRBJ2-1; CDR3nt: TGTGCCAGCAGTTACTCGCGGGGCATTCCCAACAATGAGCAGTTCTTC; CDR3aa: CASSYSRGIPNNEQFF
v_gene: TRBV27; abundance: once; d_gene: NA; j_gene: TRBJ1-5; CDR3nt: TGTGCCAGCAGGGGCTGGGGAGGGGCTGCTCAGCCCCAGCATTTT; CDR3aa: CASRGWGGAAQPQHF
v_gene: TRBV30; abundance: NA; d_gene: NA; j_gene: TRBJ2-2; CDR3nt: TGTGCCTGGGGCGCATCGGCCGGGGAGCTGTTTTTT; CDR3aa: CAWGASAGELFF
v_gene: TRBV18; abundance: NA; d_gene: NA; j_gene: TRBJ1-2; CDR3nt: TGTGCCAGCTCACCGCCCGCAGGCTACTATGGCTACACCTTC; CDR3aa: CASSPPAGYYGYTF
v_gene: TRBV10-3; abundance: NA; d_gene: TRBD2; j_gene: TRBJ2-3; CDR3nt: TGTGCCATCAGTATAAGCGGGGGGGCAGGAGATACGCAGTATTTT; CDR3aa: CAISISGGAGDTQYF
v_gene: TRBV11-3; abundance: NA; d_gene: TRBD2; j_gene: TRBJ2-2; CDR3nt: TGTGCCAGCAGCTCGCTTAGCGGGGGGGAAACCGGGGAGCTGTTTTTT; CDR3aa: CASSSLSGGETGELFF
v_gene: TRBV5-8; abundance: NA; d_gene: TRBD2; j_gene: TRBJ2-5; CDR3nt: TGTGCCAGCAGCTTGGAGCGGGAGGGCCGTGAGACCCAGTACTTC; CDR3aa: CASSLEREGRETQYF
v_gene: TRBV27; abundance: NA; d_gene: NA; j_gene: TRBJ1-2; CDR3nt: TGTGCCAGCAGTTTAACTTCCGGGTATGGCTACACCTTC; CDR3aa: CASSLTSGYGYTF
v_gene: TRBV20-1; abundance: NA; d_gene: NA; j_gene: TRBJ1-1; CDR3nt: TGCAGTGCTAGGCGGGGTTCTGAAGCTTTCTTT; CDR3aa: CSARRGSEAFF
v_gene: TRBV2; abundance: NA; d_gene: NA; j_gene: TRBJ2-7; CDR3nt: TGTGCCAGCAGGGGCCTCCGACGGGTAGGCGCGTACGAGCAGTACTTC; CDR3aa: CASRGLRRVGAYEQYF
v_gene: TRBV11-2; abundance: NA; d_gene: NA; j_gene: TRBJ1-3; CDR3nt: TGTGCCAGCAGCGGGGGCGGCCGGTTCTCTGGAAACACCATATATTTT; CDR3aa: CASSGGGRFSGNTIYF
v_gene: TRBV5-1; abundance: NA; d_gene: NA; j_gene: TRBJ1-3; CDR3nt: TGCGCCAGCAGCTTGGCCAGCAGCTCTGGAAACACCATATATTTT; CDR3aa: CASSLASSSGNTIYF
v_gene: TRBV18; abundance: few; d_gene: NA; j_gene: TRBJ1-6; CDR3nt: TGTGCCAGCTGGCCGGGACACTTCAATTCACCCCTCCACTTT; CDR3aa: CASWPGHFNSPLHF
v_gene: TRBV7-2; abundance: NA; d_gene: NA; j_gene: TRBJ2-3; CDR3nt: TGTGCCAGCAGCTTAGGTGCGGGGGCAAGGGGTACGCAGTATTTT; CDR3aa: CASSLGAGARGTQYF
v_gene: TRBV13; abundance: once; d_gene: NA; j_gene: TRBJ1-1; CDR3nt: TGTGCCAGCAGCTTTTATCACGAAAACACTGAAGCTTTCTTT; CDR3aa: CASSFYHENTEAFF
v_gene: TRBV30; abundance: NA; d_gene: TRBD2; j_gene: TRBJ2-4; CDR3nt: TGTGCCTGGACTAGCGGGAGTTCAAAAAACATTCAGTACTTC; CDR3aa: CAWTSGSSKNIQYF
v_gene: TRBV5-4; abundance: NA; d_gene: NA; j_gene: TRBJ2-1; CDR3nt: TGTGCCAGCAGGGACTCCAACTACAATGAGCAGTTCTTC; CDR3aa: CASRDSNYNEQFF
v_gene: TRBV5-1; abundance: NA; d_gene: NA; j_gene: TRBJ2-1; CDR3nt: TGCGCCAGCAGCAGATCGACAGGAGACTACAATGAGCAGTTCTTC; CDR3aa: CASSRSTGDYNEQFF
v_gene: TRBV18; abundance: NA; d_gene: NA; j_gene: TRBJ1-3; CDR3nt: TGTGCCAGCTCACCACCGGCGGGGTTTGGAAACACCATATATTTT; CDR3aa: CASSPPAGFGNTIYF
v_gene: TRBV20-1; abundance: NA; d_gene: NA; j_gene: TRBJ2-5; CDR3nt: TGCAGTGCTAGCGGAGGGACCCAGTACTTC; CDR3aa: CSASGGTQYF
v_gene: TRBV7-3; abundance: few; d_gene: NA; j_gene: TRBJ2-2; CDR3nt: TGTGCCAGCAGCTTAGATCAGGGCCCCGGGGAGCTGTTTTTT; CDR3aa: CASSLDQGPGELFF
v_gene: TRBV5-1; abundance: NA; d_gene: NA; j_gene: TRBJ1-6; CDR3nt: TGCGCCAGCAGCTACACCGACGGACTCAGCTCCTATAATTCACCCCTCCACTTT; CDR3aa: CASSYTDGLSSYNSPLHF
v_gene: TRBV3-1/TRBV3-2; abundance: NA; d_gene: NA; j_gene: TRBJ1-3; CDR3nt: TGTGCCAGCAGCACCGGGACTGTTGGAAACACCATATATTTT; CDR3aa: CASSTGTVGNTIYF
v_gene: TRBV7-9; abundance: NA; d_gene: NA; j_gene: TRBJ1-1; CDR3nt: TGTGCCAGCAGCTTACAACAGTTGAACACTGAAGCTTTCTTT; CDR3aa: CASSLQQLNTEAFF
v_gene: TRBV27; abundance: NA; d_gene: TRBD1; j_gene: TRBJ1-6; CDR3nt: TGTGCCAGCAGTTCCAATACCGGGACAGGGGGCTCACCCCTCCACTTT; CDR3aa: CASSSNTGTGGSPLHF
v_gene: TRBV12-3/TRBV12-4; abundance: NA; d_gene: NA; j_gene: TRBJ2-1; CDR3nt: TGTGCCAGCAGTCCCCTAGGGGGGGAGCAGTTCTTC; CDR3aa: CASSPLGGEQFF
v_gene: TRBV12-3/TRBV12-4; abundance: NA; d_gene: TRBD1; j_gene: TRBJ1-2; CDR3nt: TGTGCCAGCAGCCAGGGGGAGAACTATGGCTACACCTTC; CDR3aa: CASSQGENYGYTF
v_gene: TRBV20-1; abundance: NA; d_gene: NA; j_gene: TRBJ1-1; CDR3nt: TGCAGAGGAGGGCATGTAACTGAAGCTTTCTTT; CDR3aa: CRGGHVTEAFF
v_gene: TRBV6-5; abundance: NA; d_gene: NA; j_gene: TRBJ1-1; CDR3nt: TGTGCCAGCAGCCAAATTAAAACTGAAGCTTTCTTT; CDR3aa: CASSQIKTEAFF
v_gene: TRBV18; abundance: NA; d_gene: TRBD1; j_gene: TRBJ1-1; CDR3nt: TGTGCCAGCACGTACACGGGGACAGGGTCGAACACTGAAGCTTTCTTT; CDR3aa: CASTYTGTGSNTEAFF
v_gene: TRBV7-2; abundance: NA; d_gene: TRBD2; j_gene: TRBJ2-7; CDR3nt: TGTGCCAGCAGCTTAGCCGCTAGCGGGTCCTACGAGCAGTACTTC; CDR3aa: CASSLAASGSYEQYF
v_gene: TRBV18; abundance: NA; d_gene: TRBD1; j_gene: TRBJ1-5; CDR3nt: TGTGCCAGCTCCCGACAGGGGACAGGGCAGCCCCAGCATTTT; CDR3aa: CASSRQGTGQPQHF
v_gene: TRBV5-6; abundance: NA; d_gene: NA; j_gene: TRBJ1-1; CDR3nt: TGTGCCAGCAGCACGCCGGAGGGCCTGAACACTGAAGCTTTCTTT; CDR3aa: CASSTPEGLNTEAFF
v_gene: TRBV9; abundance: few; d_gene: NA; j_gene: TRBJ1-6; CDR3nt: TGTGCCAGCAGGCCCGACGCGGGGGGGGATTCACCCCTCCACTTT; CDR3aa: CASRPDAGGDSPLHF
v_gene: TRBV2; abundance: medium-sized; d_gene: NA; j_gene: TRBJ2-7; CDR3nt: TGTGCCAGCAGTGTGGAGGGTTTTGAGTCCTACGAGCAGTACTTC; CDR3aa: CASSVEGFESYEQYF
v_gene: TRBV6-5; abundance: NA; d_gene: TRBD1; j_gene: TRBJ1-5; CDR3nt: TGTGCCAGCAGTTGGAACAGGGGGAATCAGCCCCAGCATTTT; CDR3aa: CASSWNRGNQPQHF
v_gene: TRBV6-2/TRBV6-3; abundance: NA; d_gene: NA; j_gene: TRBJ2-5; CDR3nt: TGTGCCAGCAGTGCCCAAGAGACCCAGTACTTC; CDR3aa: CASSAQETQYF
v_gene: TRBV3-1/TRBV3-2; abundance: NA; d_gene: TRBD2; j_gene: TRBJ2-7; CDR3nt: TGTGCCAGCAGCCCACACAGCGGGGGAATGTCCTACGAGCAGTACTTC; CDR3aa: CASSPHSGGMSYEQYF
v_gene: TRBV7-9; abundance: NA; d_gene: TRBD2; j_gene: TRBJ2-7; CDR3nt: TGTGCCAGCAGCTCCCTAGCGGGAGTTCAGGAGCAGTACTTC; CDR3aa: CASSSLAGVQEQYF
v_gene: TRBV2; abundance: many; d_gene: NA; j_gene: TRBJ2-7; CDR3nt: TGTGCCAGCAGTGTCAGCGGTTCCTACGAGCAGTACTTC; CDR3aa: CASSVSGSYEQYF
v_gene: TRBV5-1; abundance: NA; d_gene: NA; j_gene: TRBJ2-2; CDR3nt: TGCGCCAGCAGCTTGTCACAGGGTAACACCGGGGAGCTGTTTTTT; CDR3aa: CASSLSQGNTGELFF
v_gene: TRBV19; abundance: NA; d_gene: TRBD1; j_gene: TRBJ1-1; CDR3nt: TGTGCCAGTAGACCCCAACGGACAGGGAACACTGAAGCTTTCTTT; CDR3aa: CASRPQRTGNTEAFF
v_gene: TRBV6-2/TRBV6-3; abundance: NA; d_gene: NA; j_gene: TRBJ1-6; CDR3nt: TGTGCCAGCAGCGTAACGGGGGGTTCACCCCTCCACTTT; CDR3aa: CASSVTGGSPLHF
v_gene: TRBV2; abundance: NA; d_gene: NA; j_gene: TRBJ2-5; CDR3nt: TGTGCCAGCAGCCCCGCAGGCCAAGAGACCCAGTACTTC; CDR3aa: CASSPAGQETQYF
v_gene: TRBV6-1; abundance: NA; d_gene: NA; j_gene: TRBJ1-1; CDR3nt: TGTGCCAGCAGTGAAAATCGGGCTAACACTGAAGCTTTCTTT; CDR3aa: CASSENRANTEAFF